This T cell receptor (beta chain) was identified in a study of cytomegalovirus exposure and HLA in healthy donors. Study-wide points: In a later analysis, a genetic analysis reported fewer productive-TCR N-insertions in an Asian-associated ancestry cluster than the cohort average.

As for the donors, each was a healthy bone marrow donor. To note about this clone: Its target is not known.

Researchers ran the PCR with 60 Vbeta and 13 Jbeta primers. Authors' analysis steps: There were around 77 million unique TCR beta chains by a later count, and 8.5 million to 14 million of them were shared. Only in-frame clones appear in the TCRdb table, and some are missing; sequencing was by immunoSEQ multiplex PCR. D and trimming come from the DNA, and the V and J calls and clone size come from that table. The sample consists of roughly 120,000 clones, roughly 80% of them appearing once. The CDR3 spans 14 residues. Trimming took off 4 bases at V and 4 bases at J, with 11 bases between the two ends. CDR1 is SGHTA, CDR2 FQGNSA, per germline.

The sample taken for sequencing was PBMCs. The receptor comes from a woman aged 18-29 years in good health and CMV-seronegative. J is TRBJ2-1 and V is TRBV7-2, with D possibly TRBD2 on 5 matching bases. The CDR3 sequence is CASSSYGEYNEQFF. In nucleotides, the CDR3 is TGTGCCAGCAGCTCCTATGGGGAGTACAATGAGCAGTTCTTC. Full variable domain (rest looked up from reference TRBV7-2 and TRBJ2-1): GAGVSQSPSNKVTEKGKDVELRCDPISGHTALYWYRQSLGQGLEFLIYFQGNSAPDKSGLPSDRFSAERTGGSVSTLTIQRTQQEDSAVYLCASSSYGEYNEQFFGPGTRLTVL.